These T cell receptor beta chains were read from a single sample in a study of T-cell memory formation after mild COVID-19. TCRdb redid the calling of the 5' RACE reads with MiXCR, one entry per CDR3 protein. The repertoire has under 90,000 distinct CDR3 sequences, roughly 14% of them found once; the top ten carry roughly a third. The sequenced material came from PBMCs or a T cell subset sorted from them (not recorded which). The source of these receptors is an adult woman who had mild COVID-19 (a few samples of this study predate the infection). Cell type and time point are not known. CDR3s include the opening cysteine and the closing phenylalanine or tryptophan. The order of the fields is CDR3 length, V gene, J gene, CDR3 protein.

14	TRBV4-3	TRBJ2-7	CASSLSRTGYEKYF
17	TRBV29-1	TRBJ2-2	CSVEDEGGTTGTGELFF
13	TRBV7-9	TRBJ2-7	CASSSPLIAVQYF
13	TRBV7-9	TRBJ2-1	CASSLEAGDEQFF
16	TRBV5-1	TRBJ2-3	CASSLDAAGRTDTQYF
16	TRBV6-6	TRBJ2-7	CASSYSEGGSSYEQYF
16	TRBV12-3/TRBV12-4	TRBJ2-7	CASSLAMGQGGYEQYF
14	TRBV12-5	TRBJ1-1	CASGLGMTNTEAFF
14	TRBV24-1	TRBJ1-1	CATNKYRRGTEAFF
16	TRBV7-6	TRBJ2-5	CASSLDAGRAGETQYF
15	TRBV29-1	TRBJ1-2	CSVAGGPGEGYGYTF